Below, one TCR beta chain is given with its context. Antigen unknown. The data derive from a study of blood T cells in healthy people across ages. Study-wide results and caveats: Unsorted PBMCs prevented conclusive naive versus antigen-experienced comparison.

Combining a sample-barcoded 5' primer with a J-beta primer mix, a second PCR ran for roughly 7 to 12 cycles. MiXCR, run by TCRdb on the 5' RACE reads, gives a single entry per CDR3 protein. The sample contains about 800,000 distinct CDR3 sequences, around 25% of which appear only once. This sample also appeared in a second study, on T cells of mothers and their children. Per that study: Similar effects of thymic selection on TCR recombination output were recorded in related and unrelated pairs.

Sequencing was carried out using blood. This TCR was sampled from a boy between 10 and 17 years old in good health.

CDR3 bases: TGTGCCAGCAGTTCCTCCAATTCCTACGAGCAGTACTTC. It is translated as CASSSSNSYEQYF. The chain employs TRBV6-6 and TRBJ2-5; D is unclear. Near its end, the DNA agrees better with TRBJ2-7, so the J call may be wrong. CDR3 size: 13 residues. In germline, CDR1 is MNHNY, CDR2 SVGAGI (reference sequence).